The 24 T cell receptor beta chains below were found in one sample sequenced in a study of blood T cell repertoires in COVID-19. TCRdb keeps only in-frame clones here, not all; method: immunoSEQ multiplex PCR. This table has 280,000 or so clones, 85% appearing once. Material: peripheral blood. The source is a human donor in a cohort sampled during active COVID-19.

This clone was counted a few times. The chain carries TRBV5-4 and TRBJ2-5; D is unclear. CDR3 length: 13 amino acids. CDR1 SGHNT and CDR2 YYREEE come from the germline V gene (reference sequence). V was shortened by 2 bases and J by 2 bases, with 7 bases between the two germline ends. CDR3 region: CASSFAVQETQYF. As DNA, the CDR3 is TGTGCCAGCAGCTTCGCAGTACAAGAGACCCAGTACTTC.

V is TRBV25-1 and J is TRBJ2-3, with 9 bases identical to TRBD2. Trimming removed 4 bases from V and 3 bases from J; junction bases left unmatched: 5. This CDR3 contains 15 residues. Germline V CDR1 and CDR2: MGHDK, SYGVNS. CDR3 sequence (DNA): TGTGCCAGCAGTGCTAGCGGGGAAGGAACAGATACGCAGTATTTT. As protein: CASSASGEGTDTQYF.

The V and J genes are TRBV19 and TRBJ1-3; D remains ambiguous. The germline V gene has CDR1 LNHDA and CDR2 SQIVND (reference sequence). The CDR3 consists of 11 residues. The V end was cut by 9 bases, the J end by 0 bases, with 3 bases between. CDR3: CASISGNTIYF. The DNA of the CDR3 is TGTGCCAGCATCTCTGGAAACACCATATATTTT. The complete variable domain, with remaining parts taken from reference TRBV19 and TRBJ1-3, reads DGGITQSPKYLFRKEGQNVTLSCEQNLNHDAMYWYRQDPGQGLRLIYYSQIVNDFQKGDIAEGYSVSREKKESFPLTVTSAQKNPTAFYLCASISGNTIYFGEGSWLTVV.

A single count supports this clone. CDR3 sequence reads: CASSPNFDQPQHF. The CDR3 coding sequence is TGTGCCAGCAGCCCTAATTTCGATCAGCCCCAGCATTTT. This chain connects TRBV7-2 to TRBJ1-5; D gene unclear. From germline, CDR1 is SGHTA and CDR2 FQGNSA. The CDR3 length is 13 residues. Trimming removed 5 bases from V and 5 bases from J, with 10 bases in between.

This sequence joins TRBV2 and TRBJ1-3; D unresolved. Germline CDR1 SNHLY, CDR2 FYNNEI. Trimming took 6 bases from V and 1 from J, leaving 13 bases between them. The CDR3 is 15 residues long. The CDR3: CASSGTQRSGNTIYF. DNA for the CDR3: TGTGCCAGCAGCGGAACACAGAGATCTGGAAACACCATATATTTT.

The genes are TRBV29-1 and TRBJ1-2; TRBD1 aligns across 10 bases. This CDR3 spans 13 amino acids. CDR1 and CDR2 from the germline V gene are SQVTM and ANQGSEA. Trimming cost V 4 bases and J 7 bases; bases outside gene matches: 6. This chain's CDR3 is CSVVMGQGLGYTF. CDR3 sequence (DNA): TGCAGCGTTGTAATGGGACAGGGGCTTGGCTACACCTTC.

In its sample, this clone was seen once. The V gene is TRBV15, the J gene TRBJ1-1; no clear D. V was pared by 1 base and J by 8 bases, with 11 bases between. Germline-derived CDR1 and CDR2 are LNHNV and YYDKDF (reference sequence). The CDR3 is made up of 13 amino acids. The CDR3 sequence is CATSRGGESEAFF. For the CDR3, the DNA is TGTGCCACCAGCAGAGGGGGAGAGTCCGAAGCTTTCTTT.

CDR3 loop: CASSEATAQNTEAFF. DNA of the CDR3: TGTGCCAGCAGTGAAGCGACAGCCCAGAACACTGAAGCTTTCTTT. This rearrangement joins TRBV2 to TRBJ1-1; maybe TRBD1 (5 bases). Trimming removed 0 bases at V and 1 base at J, with 9 bases between. The CDR3 contains 15 residues. Germline CDR1 SNHLY, CDR2 FYNNEI.

This rearrangement joins TRBV11-2 to TRBJ2-5; D gene uncertain. The CDR3 runs 17 residues. Deletions cut 9 bases from V and 5 bases from J, with 28 bases between. Germline V gene data show CDR1 as SGHAT and CDR2 as FQNNGV. The CDR3 loop is CASRNPGARTITETQYF. CDR3 coding DNA: TGTGCCAGTCGAAATCCTGGTGCTAGAACGATTACGGAGACCCAGTACTTC.

This clone was counted between two and nine times. The chain uses TRBV29-1 and TRBJ1-1, with D uncertain. Trimming removed 7 bases at V and 1 base at J, with 7 bases between. Per the germline V gene, CDR1 is SQVTM and CDR2 is ANQGSEA. The CDR3 is 11 amino acids. The CDR3 DNA is TGCAGCGGATGGAGGAACACTGAAGCTTTCTTT. It encodes CSGWRNTEAFF.

This chain connects TRBV21-1 to TRBJ2-1; the table's D call, TRBD2, has no DNA check behind it. TRBV21-1 is assigned pseudogene status. The CDR3 extends over 17 amino acids. The CDR3 spells CASSRPREAGLYNEQFF. CDR3 nucleotide sequence: TGTGCCAGCAGCAGGCCGAGAGAAGCGGGCCTATACAATGAGCAGTTCTTC.

There are a few counts of this clone. The rearrangement uses TRBV28 and TRBJ2-5, with D possibly being TRBD1 (5 bases). Looked up from germline, CDR1 is MDHEN and CDR2 is SYDVKM. This CDR3 spans 15 amino acids. V dropped 5 bases and J dropped 5 bases, with 18 bases sitting between them. The CDR3 sequence is CASSLQSGLRETQYF. The CDR3 DNA sequence: TGTGCCAGCAGTCTCCAATCAGGGCTCAGGGAGACCCAGTACTTC.

The rearrangement uses TRBV5-1 and TRBJ2-2; 7 nucleotides agree with TRBD1. The length of the CDR3 is 15 residues. With V trimmed by 7 bases and J by 3 bases, 9 bases remained unmatched. The germline gives CDR1 SGHRS, CDR2 YFSETQ. CDR3 in DNA: TGCGCCAGCCATAGACAGGGCGTAGACACCGGGGAGCTGTTTTTT. The encoded protein is CASHRQGVDTGELFF.

J is TRBJ2-2 and V is TRBV28; D is undetermined. V dropped 6 bases and J dropped 4 bases, with 6 bases sitting between them. Germline V lookup: CDR1 MDHEN, CDR2 SYDVKM. The CDR3 runs to 12 residues. In DNA, the CDR3 is TGTGCCAGCAGCTGGAGCACCGGGGAGCTGTTTTTT. It specifies CASSWSTGELFF.

The chain carries TRBV12-3 or TRBV12-4 and TRBJ1-1; 7 bases are a match to TRBD1. The CDR3 extends over 13 amino acids. After removal of 7 bases from V and 0 bases from J, the junction contained 2 bases not matched to a gene. In nucleotides, the CDR3 is TGTGCCAGCAAGACAGGGATGAACACTGAAGCTTTCTTT. It yields the protein CASKTGMNTEAFF.

The V gene is TRBV5-1, the J gene TRBJ2-7; 8 bases are shared with TRBD2. Looked up from germline, CDR1 is SGHRS and CDR2 is YFSETQ. The CDR3 runs 15 residues. Unmatched junction bases numbered 13, after V lost 4 bases and J lost 7 bases. This chain's CDR3 is CASSPFSGTPWEQYF. The CDR3 DNA reads as TGCGCCAGCAGCCCCTTTAGCGGGACCCCGTGGGAGCAGTACTTC.

The chain recombines TRBV2 with TRBJ1-1, with a weak D call TRBD1 (6 bases). Trimming left V 6 bases short and J 3 bases short, with 11 bases between. Germline V lookup: CDR1 SNHLY, CDR2 FYNNEI. This CDR3 has 13 amino acids. The DNA for the CDR3 is TGTGCCAGCAGGACTCAGGGGCACACTGAAGCTTTCTTT. The encoded protein is CASRTQGHTEAFF.

CDR3 sequence: CASSKVPEGHTDTQYF. CDR3 DNA sequence: TGTGCCAGCAGCAAGGTCCCTGAGGGCCATACAGATACGCAGTATTTT. The genes are TRBV21-1 and TRBJ2-3; the table gives TRBD2 as D, unverified against the DNA. TRBV21-1 is annotated as a pseudogene. CDR3 length equals 16 residues.

The chain recombines TRBV2 with TRBJ1-1; D perhaps matches TRBD1 (6 bases). The germline V and J ends were trimmed by 8 bases and 5 bases, with 15 bases remaining between them. In germline, CDR1 is SNHLY, CDR2 FYNNEI. The CDR3 totals 13 residues. CDR3 DNA sequence: TGTGCCAGCGGGTCGGGGGGCGGAACTGAAGCTTTCTTT. It yields the protein CASGSGGGTEAFF.

The chain employs TRBV19 and TRBJ1-2, with 8 bases matching TRBD1. Unmatched junction bases numbered 9, after V lost 6 bases and J lost 3 bases. Germline lookup yields CDR1 LNHDA and CDR2 SQIVND (reference sequence). The CDR3 loop spans 15 amino acids. The CDR3 bases are TGTGCCAGTAGGATCGGGACAGGTACTTACTATGGCTACACCTTC. The encoded protein is CASRIGTGTYYGYTF.

The chain links TRBV19 to TRBJ2-2; D possibly corresponds to TRBD1 (5 bases). The V end was cut by 5 bases, the J end by 4 bases, with 14 bases between. CDR1 is LNHDA and CDR2 is SQIVND in the germline V gene (reference sequence). CDR3 length: 15 residues. The CDR3 nucleotides are TGTGCCAGTAGTTTCCAAGCTAGGGGCACCGGGGAGCTGTTTTTT. Encoded protein: CASSFQARGTGELFF.

The chain uses TRBV4-2 and TRBJ1-5; D perhaps matches TRBD1 (5 bases). The V gene's germline CDR1 is LGHNA and CDR2 YNFKEQ. Trimming stripped 1 base from V and 4 bases from J, with 11 bases between. This CDR3 contains 15 residues. The CDR3 protein is CASSQVQGLNQPQHF. The CDR3 DNA sequence: TGTGCCAGCAGCCAAGTTCAGGGTTTAAATCAGCCCCAGCATTTT.

The chain links TRBV2 to TRBJ1-1, with D unresolved. The CDR3 runs 15 residues. V lost 6 bases, J lost 0 bases, and 14 bases lay in between. Germline values: CDR1 SNHLY, CDR2 FYNNEI. In DNA, the CDR3 is TGTGCCAGCAGCCTTCCCCGGGAGGTGAACACTGAAGCTTTCTTT. This gives the protein CASSLPREVNTEAFF.

The chain uses TRBV27 and TRBJ1-2, with D possibly being TRBD1 (6 bases). The germline V and J ends were trimmed by 6 bases and 5 bases, with 13 bases remaining between them. This CDR3 has 13 residues. The V gene's germline CDR1 is MNHEY and CDR2 SMNVEV (reference sequence). The CDR3 is CASRSTGLYGYTF. The CDR3 DNA reads as TGTGCCAGCAGATCCACAGGGTTATATGGCTACACCTTC.